This T cell receptor beta chain was observed in a study of Ad26.COV2.S vaccination and SARS-CoV-2 variants. Study overall: Donor was one of the participants in the Ad26.COV2.S arm of the COV1001 trial. Ad26.COV2.S shots went into the muscle once or twice, 56 days apart. Study findings and constraints: Non-spike TCR breadth was similar in vaccine and placebo recipients. Spike-specific TCR breadth was greater in vaccine than placebo recipients.

Here immunoSEQ multiplex PCR was the method, and the copy in TCRdb shows in-frame clones only, minus some. The top ten hold approximately 3.7% of the sample, which has about 370,000 clones, 70% to 90% seen once. Treatment defined: about 20 received Ad26.COV2.S at low or high dose, single or two shots; a few received placebo; per-sample allocation not given. Vaccine and placebo recipients were sampled on day 63 after the first injection. V lost 1 base and J lost 11, with 14 bases in between. This CDR3 contains 13 residues. The germline gives CDR1 MGHRA, CDR2 YSYEKL. Worth noting for this clone: The antigen is unknown.

The sample was peripheral blood, taken in a trial of Ad26.COV2.S vaccine versus placebo. The TCR sequence derives from a person aged 18-65 years who received the Ad26.COV2.S COVID-19 vaccine or a placebo. The chain links TRBV4-1 to TRBJ1-1, with no clear D. DNA of the CDR3: TGCGCCAGCAGCCAAGGGGCAATTCCGGTGGCTTTCTTT. It specifies CASSQGAIPVAFF.